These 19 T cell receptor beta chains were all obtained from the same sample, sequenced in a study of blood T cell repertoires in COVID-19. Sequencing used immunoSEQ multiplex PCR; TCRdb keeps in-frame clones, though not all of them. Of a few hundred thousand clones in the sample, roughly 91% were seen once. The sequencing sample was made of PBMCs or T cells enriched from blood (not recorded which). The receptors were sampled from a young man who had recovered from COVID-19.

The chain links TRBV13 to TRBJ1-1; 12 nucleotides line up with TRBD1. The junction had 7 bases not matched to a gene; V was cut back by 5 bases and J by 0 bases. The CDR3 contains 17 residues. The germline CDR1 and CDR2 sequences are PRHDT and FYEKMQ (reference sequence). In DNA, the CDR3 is TGTGCCAGCAGCCCCCGGGACAGGGGGCATATGAACACTGAAGCTTTCTTT. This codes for CASSPRDRGHMNTEAFF.

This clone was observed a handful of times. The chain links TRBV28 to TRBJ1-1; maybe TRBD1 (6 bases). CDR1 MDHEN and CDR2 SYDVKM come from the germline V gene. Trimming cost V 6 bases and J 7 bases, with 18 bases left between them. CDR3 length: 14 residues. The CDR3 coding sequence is TGTGCCAGCAGCACCCCATCGGACAGCAGTGAAGCTTTCTTT. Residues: CASSTPSDSSEAFF.

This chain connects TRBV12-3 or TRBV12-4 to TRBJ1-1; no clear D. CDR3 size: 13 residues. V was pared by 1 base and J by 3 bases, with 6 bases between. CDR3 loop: CASSLGVDTEAFF. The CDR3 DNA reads TGTGCCAGCAGTTTAGGAGTGGACACTGAAGCTTTCTTT.

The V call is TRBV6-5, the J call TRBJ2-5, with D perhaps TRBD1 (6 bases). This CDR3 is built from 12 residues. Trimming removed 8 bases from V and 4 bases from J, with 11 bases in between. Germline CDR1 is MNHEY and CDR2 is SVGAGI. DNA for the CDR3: TGTGCCAGCTCGCACAGGGTAGAGACCCAGTACTTC. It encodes CASSHRVETQYF.

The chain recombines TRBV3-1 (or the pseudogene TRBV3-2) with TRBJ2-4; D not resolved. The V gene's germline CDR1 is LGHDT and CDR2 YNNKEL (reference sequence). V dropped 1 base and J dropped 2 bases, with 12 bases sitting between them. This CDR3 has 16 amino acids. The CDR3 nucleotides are TGTGCCAGCAGCCAAGGATCGGTCTCGACCAAAAACATTCAGTACTTC. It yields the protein CASSQGSVSTKNIQYF.

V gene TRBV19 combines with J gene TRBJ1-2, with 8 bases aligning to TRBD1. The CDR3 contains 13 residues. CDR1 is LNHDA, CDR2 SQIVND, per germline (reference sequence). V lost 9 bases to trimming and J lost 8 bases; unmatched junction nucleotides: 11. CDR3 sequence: CASQGAKGEGYTF. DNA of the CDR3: TGTGCCAGCCAGGGGGCAAAGGGCGAGGGCTACACCTTC.

CDR3 in amino acids: CASRELREGSYEQYF. Here the CDR3 DNA reads TGTGCCAGCAGAGAACTCAGGGAGGGGTCCTACGAGCAGTACTTC. The V and J genes are TRBV28 and TRBJ2-7; 7 nucleotides align to TRBD2. CDR3 size: 15 residues. V was pared by 6 bases and J by 1 base, with 9 bases of the junction left unmatched. Germline values: CDR1 MDHEN, CDR2 SYDVKM.

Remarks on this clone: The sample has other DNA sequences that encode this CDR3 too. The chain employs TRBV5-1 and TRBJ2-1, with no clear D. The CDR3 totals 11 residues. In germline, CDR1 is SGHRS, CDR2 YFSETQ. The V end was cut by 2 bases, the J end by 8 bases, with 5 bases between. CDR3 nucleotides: TGCGCCAGCAGCTTCAGCGATGAGCAGTTCTTC. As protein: CASSFSDEQFF. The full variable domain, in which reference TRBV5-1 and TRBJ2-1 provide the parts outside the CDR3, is KAGVTQTPRYLIKTRGQQVTLSCSPISGHRSVSWYQQTPGQGLQFLFEYFSETQRNKGNFPGRFSGRQFSNSRSEMNVSTLELGDSALYLCASSFSDEQFFGPGTRLTVL.

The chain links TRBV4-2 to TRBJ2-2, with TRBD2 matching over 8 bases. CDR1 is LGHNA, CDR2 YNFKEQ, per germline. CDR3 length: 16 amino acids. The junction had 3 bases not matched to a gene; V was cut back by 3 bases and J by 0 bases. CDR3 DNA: TGTGCCAGCAGCCAGACACTAGCGGCGAACACCGGGGAGCTGTTTTTT. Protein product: CASSQTLAANTGELFF.

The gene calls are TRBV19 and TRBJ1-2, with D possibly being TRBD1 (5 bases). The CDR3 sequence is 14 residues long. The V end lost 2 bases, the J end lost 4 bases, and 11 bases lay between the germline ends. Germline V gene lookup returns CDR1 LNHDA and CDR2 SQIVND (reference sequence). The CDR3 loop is CASSISGDGYGYTF. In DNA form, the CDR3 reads TGTGCCAGTAGTATATCGGGGGACGGCTATGGCTACACCTTC. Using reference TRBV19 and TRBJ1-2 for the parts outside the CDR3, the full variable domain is DGGITQSPKYLFRKEGQNVTLSCEQNLNHDAMYWYRQDPGQGLRLIYYSQIVNDFQKGDIAEGYSVSREKKESFPLTVTSAQKNPTAFYLCASSISGDGYGYTFGSGTRLTVV.

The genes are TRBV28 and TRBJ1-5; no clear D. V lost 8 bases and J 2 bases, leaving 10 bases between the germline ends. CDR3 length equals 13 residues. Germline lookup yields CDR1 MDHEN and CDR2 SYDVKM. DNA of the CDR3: TGTGCCAGCCTCATGAGGGGCAATCAGCCCCAGCATTTT. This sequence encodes CASLMRGNQPQHF.

CDR3 nucleotide sequence: TGTGCCAGTACACCGGGACAGGGGCTCTATGGCTACACCTTC. Translation gives CASTPGQGLYGYTF. V usage is TRBV27 and J usage is TRBJ1-2, with 10 nucleotides matching TRBD1. After removal of 9 bases from V and 4 bases from J, the junction contained 8 bases not matched to a gene. The germline V gene has CDR1 MNHEY and CDR2 SMNVEV (reference sequence). The CDR3 contains 14 residues.

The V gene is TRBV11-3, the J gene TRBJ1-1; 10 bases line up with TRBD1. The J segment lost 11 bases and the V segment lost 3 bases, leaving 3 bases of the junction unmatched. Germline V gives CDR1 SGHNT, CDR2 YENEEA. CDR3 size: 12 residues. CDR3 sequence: CASSFGQGGAFF. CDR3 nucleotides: TGTGCCAGCAGCTTCGGACAGGGGGGGGCTTTCTTT.

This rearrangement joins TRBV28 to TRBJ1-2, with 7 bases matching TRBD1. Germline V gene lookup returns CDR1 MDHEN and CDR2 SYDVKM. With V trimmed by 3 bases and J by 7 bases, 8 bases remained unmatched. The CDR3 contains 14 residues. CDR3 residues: CASSFGVTGSGYTF. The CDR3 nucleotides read TGTGCCAGCAGTTTTGGAGTGACAGGGTCTGGCTACACCTTC.

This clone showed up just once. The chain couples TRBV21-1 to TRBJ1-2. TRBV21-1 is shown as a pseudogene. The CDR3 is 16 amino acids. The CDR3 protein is CASSKGQAGLRDGYTF. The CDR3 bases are TGTGCCAGCAGCAAAGGGCAAGCTGGACTAAGGGATGGCTACACCTTC.

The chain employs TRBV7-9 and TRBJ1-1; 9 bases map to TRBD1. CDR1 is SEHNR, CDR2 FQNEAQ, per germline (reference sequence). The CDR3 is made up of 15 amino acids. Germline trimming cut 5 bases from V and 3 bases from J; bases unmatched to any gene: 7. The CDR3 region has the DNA TGTGCCAGCAGCATTGCCGGGACAGGGCACACTGAAGCTTTCTTT. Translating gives CASSIAGTGHTEAFF.

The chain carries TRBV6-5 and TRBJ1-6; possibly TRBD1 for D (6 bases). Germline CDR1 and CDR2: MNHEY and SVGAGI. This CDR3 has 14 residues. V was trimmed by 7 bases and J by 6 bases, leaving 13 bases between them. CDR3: CASNLQGSNSPLHF. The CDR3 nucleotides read TGTGCCAGCAACCTACAGGGCTCTAATTCACCCCTCCACTTT.

The CDR3: CASSVGGAFSGNTIYF. In nucleotides, the CDR3 is TGTGCCAGCAGCGTAGGAGGAGCCTTCTCTGGAAACACCATATATTTT. The genes are TRBV9 and TRBJ1-3; no definite D call. Per germline, CDR1 SGDLS and CDR2 YYNGEE. The ends were cut back, 0 bases at V and 0 bases at J, with 10 bases in the middle. This CDR3 is built from 16 residues.

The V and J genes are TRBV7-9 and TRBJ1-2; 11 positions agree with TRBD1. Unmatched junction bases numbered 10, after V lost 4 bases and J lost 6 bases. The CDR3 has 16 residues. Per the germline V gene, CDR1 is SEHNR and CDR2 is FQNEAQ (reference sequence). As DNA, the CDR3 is TGTGCCAGCAGCTACGAGGGGCGGGACAGGGGGAATGGCTACACCTTC. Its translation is CASSYEGRDRGNGYTF.